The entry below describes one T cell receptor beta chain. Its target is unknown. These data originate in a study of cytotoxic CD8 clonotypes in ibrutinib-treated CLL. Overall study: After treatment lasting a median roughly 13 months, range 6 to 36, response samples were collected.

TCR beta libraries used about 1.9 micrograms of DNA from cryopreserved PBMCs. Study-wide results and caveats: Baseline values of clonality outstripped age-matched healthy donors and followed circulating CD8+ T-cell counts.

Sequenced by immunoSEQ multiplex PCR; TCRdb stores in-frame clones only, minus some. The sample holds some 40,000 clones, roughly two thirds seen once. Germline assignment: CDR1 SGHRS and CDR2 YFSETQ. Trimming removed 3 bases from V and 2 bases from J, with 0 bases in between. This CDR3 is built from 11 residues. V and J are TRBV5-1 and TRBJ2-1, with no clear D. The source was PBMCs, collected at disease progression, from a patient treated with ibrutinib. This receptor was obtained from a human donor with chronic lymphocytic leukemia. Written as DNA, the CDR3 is TGCGCCAGCAGCTCCTACAATGAGCAGTTCTTC. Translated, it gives CASSSYNEQFF.